These T cell receptor beta chains were read from a single sample in a study of post-analysis software for immune sequencing data. In TCRdb, the PCR reads were re-called with MiXCR into one record per CDR3 protein. The sample includes 450,000 to 650,000 distinct CDR3 sequences, around 47% of them seen just once. The sequencing sample was made of blood. The receptor set was obtained from a girl aged 10 to 17 with multiple sclerosis. Both conserved end residues are part of each CDR3. Each record gives: D gene, clone size, J gene, V gene, CDR3 protein, CDR3 DNA. A D gene is named only where the DNA matches it firmly. Expanded clones get a size class; other rows say once, few or many, or leave the size out.

NA,few,TRBJ1-2,TRBV9,CASSVEGAGYYGYTF,TGTGCCAGCAGCGTAGAAGGGGCAGGGTACTATGGCTACACCTTC
NA,NA,TRBJ1-2,TRBV6-1,CASSEGRSYGYTF,TGTGCCAGCAGTGAAGGAAGAAGCTATGGCTACACCTTC
TRBD2,NA,TRBJ2-3,TRBV12-3/TRBV12-4,CASVGIAGFSTDTQYF,TGTGCCAGCGTGGGAATAGCGGGTTTTAGCACAGATACGCAGTATTTT
NA,NA,TRBJ2-2,TRBV13,CASGLGTGELFF,TGTGCCAGCGGGCTAGGGACCGGGGAGCTGTTTTTT
NA,NA,TRBJ2-5,TRBV4-1,CASSQGGLQETQYF,TGCGCCAGCAGCCAAGGGGGGCTCCAAGAGACCCAGTACTTC
NA,NA,TRBJ2-7,TRBV12-3/TRBV12-4,CTSSLGLRANYEQYF,TGTACCAGCAGTTTAGGACTCCGCGCCAACTACGAGCAGTACTTC
TRBD1,few,TRBJ2-7,TRBV20-1,CSARDGQALEQYF,TGCAGTGCTAGAGATGGACAGGCTCTTGAGCAGTACTTC
NA,few,TRBJ2-7,TRBV27,CASQSISTEQYF,TGTGCCAGCCAATCGATTTCTACAGAGCAGTACTTC
NA,NA,TRBJ2-1,TRBV7-2,CASSLGAQGDHYNEQFF,TGTGCCAGCAGCTTAGGGGCCCAGGGTGACCACTACAATGAGCAGTTCTTC
NA,NA,TRBJ2-7,TRBV3-1,CASSQDWGSGSEQYF,TGTGCCAGCAGCCAAGACTGGGGCTCCGGGAGCGAGCAGTACTTC
NA,NA,TRBJ2-3,TRBV10-3,CAISESSGSTDTQYF,TGTGCCATCAGTGAGTCGAGCGGAAGCACAGATACGCAGTATTTT
NA,NA,TRBJ2-5,TRBV10-3,CAISDSGTQETQYF,TGTGCCATCAGTGATTCCGGGACACAAGAGACCCAGTACTTC
NA,many,TRBJ2-7,TRBV4-1,CASRSGGEQYF,TGCGCCAGCAGATCGGGTGGCGAGCAGTACTTC
TRBD1,NA,TRBJ2-5,TRBV12-3/TRBV12-4,CASSTVGQAIGTQYF,TGTGCCAGCAGTACAGTCGGACAGGCGATCGGGACCCAGTACTTC
TRBD1,NA,TRBJ2-5,TRBV5-1,CASTLWGTGDETQYF,TGCGCCAGCACCCTCTGGGGCACAGGGGATGAGACCCAGTACTTC
NA,NA,TRBJ2-5,TRBV4-1,CASSQDNRGTETQYF,TGCGCCAGCAGCCAAGATAATAGGGGGACGGAGACCCAGTACTTC
NA,many,TRBJ2-3,TRBV20-1,CSVNSYTQYF,TGCAGTGTTAACAGCTATACGCAGTATTTT
TRBD1,NA,TRBJ1-2,TRBV6-5,CASSVDRGYGCTF,TGTGCCAGCAGTGTCGACAGGGGTTATGGCTGCACCTTC
NA,NA,TRBJ2-1,TRBV7-7,CASSLVNRVDEQFF,TGTGCTAGCAGCTTAGTAAACAGGGTCGATGAGCAGTTCTTC
NA,NA,TRBJ1-2,TRBV6-6,CASRDHPSFQLFTF,TGTGCCAGCAGAGACCACCCTTCATTTCAGCTGTTCACCTTC
NA,NA,TRBJ1-1,TRBV29-1,CSVPWLNGGAAFF,TGCAGCGTTCCATGGTTAAACGGGGGCGCAGCTTTCTTT
NA,NA,TRBJ2-1,TRBV24-1,CATSDPGTLYNEQFF,TGTGCCACCAGTGACCCCGGGACTTTATACAATGAGCAGTTCTTC
NA,few,TRBJ1-2,TRBV20-1,CSARDRAGIHYGYTF,TGCAGTGCTAGAGATAGGGCCGGGATTCACTATGGCTACACCTTC
NA,NA,TRBJ2-1,TRBV5-6,CASSPNLNEQFF,TGTGCCAGCAGCCCTAACTTGAATGAGCAGTTCTTC
NA,NA,TRBJ1-1,TRBV6-2/TRBV6-3,CASSLTRGSDTEAFF,TGTGCCAGCAGTCTCACTCGGGGCTCGGACACTGAAGCTTTCTTT
TRBD1,NA,TRBJ1-2,TRBV9,CASSVDRGGGYTF,TGTGCCAGCAGCGTAGACAGGGGAGGAGGCTACACCTTC
TRBD1,NA,TRBJ1-1,TRBV7-9,CTTDRVGTEAFF,TGTACCACGGACAGGGTGGGAACTGAAGCTTTCTTT
TRBD2,NA,TRBJ2-7,TRBV7-9,CASSTPSGGSHEQYF,TGTGCCAGCAGCACACCTAGCGGGGGTTCCCACGAGCAGTACTTC
NA,NA,TRBJ1-2,TRBV12-3/TRBV12-4,CASSFSYREGYTF,TGTGCCAGCAGTTTCTCCTACCGCGAAGGCTACACCTTC
NA,NA,TRBJ2-1,TRBV6-5,CASSYGRGPRSEQFF,TGTGCCAGCAGTTACGGGCGGGGGCCTCGCAGTGAGCAGTTCTTC
TRBD1,NA,TRBJ1-2,TRBV12-3/TRBV12-4,CASSRPPLGQGRGYGYTF,TGTGCCAGCAGCCGTCCACCACTTGGACAGGGCAGAGGCTATGGCTACACCTTC
NA,few,TRBJ2-1,TRBV4-2,CASSQVERIGDYNEQFF,TGTGCCAGCAGCCAAGTCGAACGGATTGGGGACTACAATGAGCAGTTCTTC
NA,NA,TRBJ2-7,TRBV7-3,CASSLMPGYEQYF,TGTGCCAGCAGCTTAATGCCAGGCTACGAGCAGTACTTC
NA,few,TRBJ1-5,TRBV5-5,CASSWLERNQPQHF,TGTGCCAGCAGCTGGCTGGAGCGCAATCAGCCCCAGCATTTT
NA,NA,TRBJ1-6,TRBV30,CAWGGQVNSPLHF,TGTGCCTGGGGGGGGCAGGTGAATTCACCCCTCCACTTT
TRBD1,NA,TRBJ1-5,TRBV12-3/TRBV12-4,CASSRGQNQPQHF,TGTGCCAGCAGTCGGGGACAGAATCAGCCCCAGCATTTT
NA,few,TRBJ2-7,TRBV3-1,CASSPGRAHEQYF,TGTGCCAGCAGCCCGGGACGGGCCCACGAGCAGTACTTC
NA,few,TRBJ2-7,TRBV5-6,CASSFWPGRGSYEQYF,TGTGCCAGCAGCTTTTGGCCGGGACGTGGATCCTACGAGCAGTACTTC
NA,many,TRBJ2-7,TRBV20-1,CSAREGGIYEQYF,TGCAGTGCTAGAGAAGGTGGGATTTACGAGCAGTACTTC
NA,NA,TRBJ1-6,TRBV18,CASSLQGTHDSPLHF,TGTGCCAGCTCACTCCAGGGGACTCACGATTCACCCCTCCACTTT
NA,few,TRBJ2-7,TRBV4-1,CASSQDRGIGGEQYF,TGCGCCAGCAGCCAAGACAGGGGCATTGGTGGCGAGCAGTACTTC
TRBD2,NA,TRBJ2-1,TRBV10-3,CAITPGTSGGSNEQFF,TGTGCCATCACTCCCGGGACTAGCGGGGGGTCCAATGAGCAGTTCTTC
TRBD1,NA,TRBJ1-5,TRBV7-9,CASSPGGRQPQHF,TGTGCCAGCAGCCCAGGGGGCAGGCAGCCCCAGCATTTT
NA,NA,TRBJ2-3,TRBV10-1,CASSENPGRTDTQYF,TGCGCCAGCAGTGAGAACCCGGGAAGGACGGATACGCAGTATTTT
NA,few,TRBJ2-7,TRBV13,CASSFGTQQYF,TGTGCCAGCAGCTTCGGGACCCAGCAGTACTTC
NA,NA,TRBJ2-1,TRBV12-3/TRBV12-4,CASDQEGGSYNEQFF,TGTGCCAGCGACCAAGAGGGCGGGTCCTACAATGAGCAGTTCTTC
TRBD1,NA,TRBJ2-7,TRBV29-1,CSAADGTVYEQYF,TGCAGCGCTGCGGATGGGACAGTGTACGAGCAGTACTTC
NA,NA,TRBJ2-2,TRBV2,CARHTGTYGTGELFF,TGTGCCAGACATACCGGGACATACGGCACCGGGGAGCTGTTTTTT
NA,NA,TRBJ1-2,TRBV12-3/TRBV12-4,CASSDRPANYGYTF,TGTGCCAGCAGTGACAGGCCCGCTAACTATGGCTACACCTTC
NA,NA,TRBJ1-2,TRBV5-1,CASSLDEGKPANYGYTF,TGCGCCAGCAGCTTGGATGAGGGAAAACCGGCTAACTATGGCTACACCTTC
NA,few,TRBJ1-2,TRBV20-1,CSANTGGNYGYTF,TGCAGTGCTAACACCGGGGGTAACTATGGCTACACCTTC
TRBD1,few,TRBJ1-2,TRBV12-3/TRBV12-4,CASSFDPTRAGGSYGYTF,TGTGCCAGCAGTTTCGACCCTACGAGGGCAGGGGGGTCCTATGGCTACACCTTC
TRBD2,few,TRBJ2-3,TRBV6-5,CASIKTSGGSTDTQYF,TGTGCCAGCATCAAGACTAGCGGGGGATCCACAGATACGCAGTATTTT